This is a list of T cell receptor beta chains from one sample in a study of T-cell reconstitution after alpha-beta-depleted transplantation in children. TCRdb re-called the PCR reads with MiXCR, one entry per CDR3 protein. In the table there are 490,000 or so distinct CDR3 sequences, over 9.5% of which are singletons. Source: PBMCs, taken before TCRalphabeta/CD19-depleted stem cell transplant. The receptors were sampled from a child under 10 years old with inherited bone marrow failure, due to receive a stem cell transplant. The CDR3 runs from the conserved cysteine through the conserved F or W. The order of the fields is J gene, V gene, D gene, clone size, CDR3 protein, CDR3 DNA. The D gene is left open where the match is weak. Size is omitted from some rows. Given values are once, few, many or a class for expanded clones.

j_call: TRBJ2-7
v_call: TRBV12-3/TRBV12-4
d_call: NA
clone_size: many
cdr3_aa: CASSLRGNEQYF
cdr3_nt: TGTGCCAGCAGTTTGAGGGGCAACGAGCAGTACTTC

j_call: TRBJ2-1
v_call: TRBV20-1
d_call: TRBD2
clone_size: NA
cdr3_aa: CSALAGPSYNEQFF
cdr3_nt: TGCAGTGCTCTAGCGGGCCCCTCCTACAATGAGCAGTTCTTC

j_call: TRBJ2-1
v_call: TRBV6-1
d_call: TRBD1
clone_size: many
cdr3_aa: CASSLTGEVSYNEQFF
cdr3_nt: TGTGCCAGCAGTCTGACAGGGGAGGTTTCCTACAATGAGCAGTTCTTC

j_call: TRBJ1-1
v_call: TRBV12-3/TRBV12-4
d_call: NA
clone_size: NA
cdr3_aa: CASSLVQGETEAFF
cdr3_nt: TGTGCCAGCAGTTTAGTACAGGGAGAGACTGAAGCTTTCTTT

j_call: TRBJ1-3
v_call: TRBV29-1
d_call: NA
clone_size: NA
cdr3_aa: CSVAISGNTIYF
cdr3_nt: TGCAGCGTTGCCATCTCTGGAAACACCATATATTTT

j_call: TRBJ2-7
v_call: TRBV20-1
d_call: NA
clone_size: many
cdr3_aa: CSARPTGYYEQYF
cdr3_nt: TGCAGTGCTAGACCCACAGGGTACTACGAGCAGTACTTC

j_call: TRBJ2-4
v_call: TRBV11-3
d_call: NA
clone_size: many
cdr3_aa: CASSLSYTADQYF
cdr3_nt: TGTGCCAGCAGCTTAAGCTATACGGCTGATCAGTACTTC

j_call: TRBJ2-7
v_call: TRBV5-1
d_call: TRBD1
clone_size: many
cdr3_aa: CASSFTGGHFGEQYF
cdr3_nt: TGCGCCAGCAGCTTCACAGGGGGCCACTTCGGCGAGCAGTACTTC

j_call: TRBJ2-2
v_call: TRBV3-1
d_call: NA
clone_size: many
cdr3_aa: CASSRTGQINTGELFF
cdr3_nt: TGTGCCAGCAGCCGAACAGGGCAGATAAACACCGGGGAGCTGTTTTTT

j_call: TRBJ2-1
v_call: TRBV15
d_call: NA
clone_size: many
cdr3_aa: CATSRQGPLYEQFF
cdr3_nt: TGTGCCACCAGCAGACAGGGGCCATTGTATGAGCAGTTCTTC

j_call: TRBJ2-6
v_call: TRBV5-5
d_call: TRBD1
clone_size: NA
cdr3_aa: CASSLAKGQGSGANVLTF
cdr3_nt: TGTGCCAGCAGCTTGGCGAAAGGACAGGGCTCTGGGGCCAACGTCCTGACTTTC

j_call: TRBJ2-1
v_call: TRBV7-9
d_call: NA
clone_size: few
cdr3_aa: CASSPALGGAVSNEQFF
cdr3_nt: TGTGCCAGCAGCCCAGCCCTGGGCGGAGCCGTCTCAAATGAGCAGTTCTTC

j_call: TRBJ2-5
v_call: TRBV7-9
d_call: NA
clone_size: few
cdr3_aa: CASSFSGPLETQYF
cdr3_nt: TGTGCCAGCAGCTTTTCGGGGCCGCTAGAGACCCAGTACTTC

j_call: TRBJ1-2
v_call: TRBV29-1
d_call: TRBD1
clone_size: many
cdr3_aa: CSVADRPNNYGYTF
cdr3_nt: TGCAGCGTTGCGGACAGGCCTAATAACTATGGCTACACCTTC

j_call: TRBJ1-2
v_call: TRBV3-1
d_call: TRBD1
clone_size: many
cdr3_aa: CASSLNHPGQEGGYTF
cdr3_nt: TGTGCCAGCAGCCTAAACCATCCGGGACAGGAGGGTGGCTACACCTTC

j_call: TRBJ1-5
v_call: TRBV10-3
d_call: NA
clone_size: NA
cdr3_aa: CAISELDPNNQPQHF
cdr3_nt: TGTGCCATCAGTGAGCTAGACCCTAACAATCAGCCCCAGCATTTT

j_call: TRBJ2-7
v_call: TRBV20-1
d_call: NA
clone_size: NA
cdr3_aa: CRTGSVEYEQYF
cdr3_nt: TGCAGGACAGGCAGTGTTGAGTACGAGCAGTACTTC

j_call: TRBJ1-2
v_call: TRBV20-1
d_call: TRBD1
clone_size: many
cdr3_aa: CSAPGTGGSGNYGYTF
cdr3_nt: TGCAGTGCTCCCGGGACAGGGGGTTCAGGGAACTATGGCTACACCTTC

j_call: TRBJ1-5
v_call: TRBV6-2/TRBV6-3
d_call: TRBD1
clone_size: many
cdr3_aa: CASSTGQGAQPQHF
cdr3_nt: TGTGCCAGCAGCACGGGACAGGGTGCTCAGCCCCAGCATTTT

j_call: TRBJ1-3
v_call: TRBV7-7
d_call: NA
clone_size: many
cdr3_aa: CASSGDSHSGNTIYF
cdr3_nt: TGTGCTAGCAGCGGGGACTCCCACTCTGGAAACACCATATATTTT

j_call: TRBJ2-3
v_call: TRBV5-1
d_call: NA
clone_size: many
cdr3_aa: CASSLDSTGGDTQYF
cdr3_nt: TGCGCCAGCAGCTTGGACTCTACGGGCGGGGATACGCAGTATTTT

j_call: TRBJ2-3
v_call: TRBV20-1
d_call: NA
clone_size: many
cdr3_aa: CSAPSDRVSTDTQYF
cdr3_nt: TGCAGTGCTCCCTCTGATCGAGTTAGCACAGATACGCAGTATTTT

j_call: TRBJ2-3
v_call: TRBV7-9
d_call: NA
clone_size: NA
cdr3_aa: CASSFVGSDTDTQYF
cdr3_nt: TGTGCCAGCAGCTTTGTGGGGTCAGACACAGATACGCAGTATTTT

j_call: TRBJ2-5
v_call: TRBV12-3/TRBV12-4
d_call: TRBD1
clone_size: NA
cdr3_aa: CASTLGTGGYVETQYF
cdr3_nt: TGTGCCAGCACCTTAGGGACAGGGGGATATGTGGAGACCCAGTACTTC

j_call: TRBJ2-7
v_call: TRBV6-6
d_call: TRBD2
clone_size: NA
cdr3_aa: CASSKLADYEQYF
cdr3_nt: TGTGCCAGCAGTAAACTAGCGGACTACGAGCAGTACTTC

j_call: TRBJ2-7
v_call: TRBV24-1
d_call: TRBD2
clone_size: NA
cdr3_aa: CATSERLAGRYEQYF
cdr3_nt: TGTGCCACCAGTGAACGACTAGCGGGGAGGTACGAGCAGTACTTC

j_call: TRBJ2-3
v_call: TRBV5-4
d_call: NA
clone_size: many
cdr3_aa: CASSLDSSDTQYF
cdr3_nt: TGTGCCAGCAGCTTGGACAGCTCAGATACGCAGTATTTT

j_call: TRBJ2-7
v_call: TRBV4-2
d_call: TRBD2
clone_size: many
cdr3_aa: CASSQGASGSYEQYF
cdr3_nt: TGTGCCAGCAGCCAAGGGGCTAGCGGGAGTTACGAGCAGTACTTC

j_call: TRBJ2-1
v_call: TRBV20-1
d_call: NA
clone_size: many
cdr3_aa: CSARDTQRRAENYNEQFF
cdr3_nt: TGCAGTGCTAGAGATACCCAGCGGAGAGCGGAAAATTACAATGAGCAGTTCTTC

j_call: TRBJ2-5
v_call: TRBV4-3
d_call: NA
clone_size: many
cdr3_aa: CASSQEVGHQETQYF
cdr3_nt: TGCGCCAGCAGCCAAGAAGTCGGACACCAAGAGACCCAGTACTTC

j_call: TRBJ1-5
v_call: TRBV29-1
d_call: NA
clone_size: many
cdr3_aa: CSPLTWAFSNQPQHF
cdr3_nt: TGCAGCCCATTGACTTGGGCGTTTAGCAATCAGCCCCAGCATTTT

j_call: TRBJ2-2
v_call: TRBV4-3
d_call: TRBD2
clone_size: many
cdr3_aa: CASSQANLELAGRPGELFF
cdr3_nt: TGCGCCAGCAGCCAAGCGAACTTGGAACTAGCGGGGAGGCCCGGGGAGCTGTTTTTT

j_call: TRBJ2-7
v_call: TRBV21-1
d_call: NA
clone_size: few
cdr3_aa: CASSAGGRAGPSYEQYF
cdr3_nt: TGTGCCAGCAGCGCGGGCGGACGGGCGGGACCGAGCTACGAGCAGTACTTC

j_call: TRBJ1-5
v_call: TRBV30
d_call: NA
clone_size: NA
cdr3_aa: CAWRGLGGNQPQHF
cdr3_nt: TGTGCCTGGAGGGGACTGGGAGGCAATCAGCCCCAGCATTTT

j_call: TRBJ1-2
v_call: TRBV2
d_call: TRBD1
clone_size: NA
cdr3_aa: CAVQGTNYGYTF
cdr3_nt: TGTGCCGTACAGGGGACTAACTATGGCTACACCTTC

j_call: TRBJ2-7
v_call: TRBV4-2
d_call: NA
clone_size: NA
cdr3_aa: CASSQVPPGTRSSYEQYF
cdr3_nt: TGTGCCAGCAGCCAAGTTCCCCCCGGGACAAGGAGCTCCTACGAGCAGTACTTC